The clone carrying this TCR beta chain was detected ten times or more. What it binds is not known. The data were obtained in a study of T cell repertoires in cytomegalovirus infection. Background on the study: From public TCR beta signatures came an indication of both CMV infection and matching HLA type.

CDR1 is SGHTA, CDR2 FQGTGA, per germline. This CDR3 contains 15 residues. The V and J ends lost 5 bases and 4 bases, in that order; junction bases with no gene match: 10. TCRdb re-derived calls from the reads in MiXCR, one entry per CDR3 protein. The sample lists approximately 500,000 distinct CDR3 sequences; approximately 15% were seen once. Study-wide results and limits: Clonotypes of TCR beta that were HLA-C-restricted and CMV-specific dominated the ex vivo response. The cumulative frequency of public TCR beta families distinguished individuals who carried CMV together with the relevant HLA.

The TCR originated in a human donor in good health (CMV status not recorded). Some clones in this sample may be carry-over from other donors' samples. Source material: CD8+ T cells from PBMCs. The V gene is TRBV7-3, the J gene TRBJ2-5; 7 bases are a match to TRBD1. Written as DNA, the CDR3 is TGTGCCAGCAGCAACGGAAGGGGGCTGGGAGAGACCCAGTACTTC. Its translation: CASSNGRGLGETQYF.